This TCR beta chain was identified in a study of CD8+CD57+ T cells in acquired aplastic anemia. As for the study in general: CD4+ and CD8+ cells, once sorted, gave DNA averaging approximately 3 ug.

Genomic DNA templated the TCR beta VDJ and CDR3 profiling. Each CDR3 protein gets one entry after TCRdb re-called the reads with MiXCR. The table records some 170,000 distinct CDR3 sequences, roughly 48% of them present only once. Only a few counts were recorded for this clonotype. Its matching antigen is unknown. The junction had 8 bases not matched to a gene; V was cut back by 7 bases and J by 9 bases. Germline V CDR1 and CDR2: LNHDA, SQIVND (reference sequence). The CDR3 covers 13 residues. Patients picked for sequencing had shown CD8+CD57+ cell expansion detected by flow cytometry. No therapy was given to patients before blood sampling. Findings and limits, study-wide: Under 35 was the count of CD8+ CDR3 sequences that patients shared with controls. CD8+ Simpson's diversity in patients was not significantly different from that in controls.

This TCR derives from a human donor with aplastic anemia. The chain uses TRBV19 and TRBJ2-1; TRBD1 matches 8 bases. Sequenced: sorted CD4+, CD8+, or CD8+CD57+ T cells (not recorded which) from PBMCs. CDR3 DNA sequence: TGTGCCAGTAACCCGGGACAGGCGGGTGAGCAGTTCTTC. Its protein is CASNPGQAGEQFF.